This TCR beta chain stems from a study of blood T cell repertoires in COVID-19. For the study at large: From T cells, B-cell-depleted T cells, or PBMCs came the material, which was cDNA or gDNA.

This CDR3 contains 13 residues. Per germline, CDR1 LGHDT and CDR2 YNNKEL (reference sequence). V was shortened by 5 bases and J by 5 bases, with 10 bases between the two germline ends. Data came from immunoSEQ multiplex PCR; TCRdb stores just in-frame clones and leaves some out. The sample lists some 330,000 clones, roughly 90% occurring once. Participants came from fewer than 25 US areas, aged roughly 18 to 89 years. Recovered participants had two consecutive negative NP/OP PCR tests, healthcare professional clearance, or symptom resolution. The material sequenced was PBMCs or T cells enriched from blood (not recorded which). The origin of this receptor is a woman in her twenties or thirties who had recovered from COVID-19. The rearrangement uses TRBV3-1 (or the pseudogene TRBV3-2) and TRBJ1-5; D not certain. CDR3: CASSYAADQPQHF. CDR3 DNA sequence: TGTGCCAGCAGCTATGCGGCGGATCAGCCCCAGCATTTT.